What follows describes a single TCR beta chain. Antigen specificity is unknown. This sample is drawn from a study of shared clonotypes between healthy human individuals. Overall study context: Each donor had three CD4 naive, three CD4 memory, two CD8 naive and one CD8 memory plate. Study results and limitations: Shared across a few donors were around 5% of the naive CD4 clonotypes.

Splitting of CD4+ cells produced CD45RA+ naive and CD45RA-negative memory subsets. V was shortened by 7 bases and J by 6 bases, with 16 bases between the two germline ends. The CDR3 has 13 amino acids. From germline, CDR1 is SGHRS and CDR2 YFSETQ. Researchers ran the assay at a deep level. Method: immunoSEQ multiplex PCR; TCRdb's copy keeps in-frame clones and lacks some. Found here are under 2.5 million clones, approximately 90% of them singletons; the top ten hold 0.37%. The sequenced sample was naive CD4+ T cells from PBMCs. The subset here: CD45RA+ positively selected. The chain joins TRBV5-1 to TRBJ2-5; possible D gene TRBD2, 6 bases. The TCR comes from a man aged 18 to 30 in good health. Some clones in this sample may be carry-over from other donors' samples. The CDR3 nucleotides read TGCGCCAGCTCCCAGGAGGGCCAGAAGACCCAGTACTTC. It is translated as CASSQEGQKTQYF.